These 24 T cell receptor beta chains were sequenced from one sample in a study of shared clonotypes between healthy human individuals. The method was immunoSEQ multiplex PCR; TCRdb's version includes in-frame clones alone and lacks a portion of them. The sample has approximately 940,000 clones; over 60% are singletons. The specimen was memory CD4+ T cells sorted from blood. The subset is: CD45RA-negative fraction. The receptors were sampled from a man aged 18 to 30 in good health.

This rearrangement joins TRBV30 to TRBJ1-6; possibly TRBD1 for D (6 bases). This CDR3 is built from 14 residues. Trimming pared 3 bases from V and 7 bases from J, leaving 13 bases between. Germline V gene sequence: CDR1 GTSNPN, CDR2 SVGIG (reference sequence). The CDR3 coding sequence is TGTGCCTGGAGCGCCGGCGGGGGCAATTCACCCCTCCACTTT. Translation gives CAWSAGGGNSPLHF. Full variable domain (remainder filled in from reference TRBV30 and TRBJ1-6): SQTIHQWPATLVQPVGSPLSLECTVEGTSNPNLYWYRQAAGRGLQLLFYSVGIGQISSEVPQNLSASRPQDRQFILSSKKLLLSDSGFYLCAWSAGGGNSPLHFGNGTRLTVT.

The chain employs TRBV19 and TRBJ2-4; D is uncertain. Trimming shortened V by 5 bases and J by 0 bases, and 8 bases separated the two germline ends. There are 14 residues in the CDR3. Per germline, CDR1 LNHDA and CDR2 SQIVND (reference sequence). The CDR3 protein is CASSEQIAKNIQYF. The CDR3 DNA follows: TGTGCCAGTAGTGAACAGATAGCCAAAAACATTCAGTACTTC.

V and J are TRBV28 and TRBJ2-7, with TRBD1 identical over 8 bases. V shed 5 bases, J shed 4 bases, and the junction held 10 bases outside the gene matches. The germline V gene has CDR1 MDHEN and CDR2 SYDVKM. The CDR3 covers 15 residues. The CDR3 is CASSTVGTGQYEQYF. The CDR3 region has the DNA TGTGCCAGCAGTACCGTGGGGACAGGACAATACGAGCAGTACTTC.

The chain employs TRBV6-5 and TRBJ2-7; no clear D gene. Trimming took off 2 bases at V and 3 bases at J, with 8 bases between the two ends. Looked up from germline, CDR1 is MNHEY and CDR2 is SVGAGI. This CDR3 has 13 residues. CDR3 sequence: CASSYRPSYEQYF. The CDR3, as DNA: TGTGCCAGCAGTTACCGTCCGAGCTACGAGCAGTACTTC.

This chain joins TRBV30 and TRBJ1-4, with D perhaps TRBD1 (5 bases). Trimming removed 0 bases at V and 5 bases at J, with 13 bases between. CDR1 and CDR2 from the germline V gene are GTSNPN and SVGIG (reference sequence). The CDR3 consists of 15 residues. CDR3 DNA: TGTGCCTGGAGTGTAGCGGGGACTACGAATGAAAAACTGTTTTTT. As protein: CAWSVAGTTNEKLFF.

CDR3 sequence: CASSAGTSGIRTGELFF. The CDR3 DNA sequence: TGCGCCAGCAGCGCCGGGACTAGCGGGATTAGAACCGGGGAGCTGTTTTTT. The chain combines TRBV4-3 with TRBJ2-2; 13 bases align to TRBD2. This CDR3 has 17 amino acids. The germline CDR1 and CDR2 sequences are LGHNA and YSLEER. The ends lost 5 bases at V and 5 bases at J; junction bases unmatched: 8.

The chain links TRBV30 to TRBJ2-3; unclear D gene. Trimming cost V 5 bases and J 1 base, with 10 bases left between them. The CDR3 totals 13 residues. Germline V gives CDR1 GTSNPN, CDR2 SVGIG (reference sequence). The CDR3 sequence: CAWGVKGTDTQYF. DNA for the CDR3: TGTGCCTGGGGCGTTAAGGGCACAGATACGCAGTATTTT.

This chain links TRBV28 with TRBJ2-1; 8 bases are shared with TRBD1. CDR1 is MDHEN, CDR2 SYDVKM, per germline. The CDR3 length is 13 residues. The DNA of the CDR3 is TGTGCGAATTCCCGTCAGGGGGCAAATGAGCAGTTCTTC. Residues: CANSRQGANEQFF.

The chain joins TRBV16 to TRBJ2-7; a possible D gene is TRBD1 (5 bases). The CDR3 sequence is 14 residues long. Germline V gene sequence: CDR1 KGHSY, CDR2 FQNENV. Trimming left V 1 base short and J 2 bases short, with 9 bases between. CDR3 loop: CASSQWAGTYEQYF. The CDR3 bases are TGTGCCAGCAGCCAATGGGCAGGGACCTACGAGCAGTACTTC.

The CDR3 bases are TGTGCCAGCAGTGATCCGGGACTAGCGGGAGAGACCCAGTACTTC. Protein: CASSDPGLAGETQYF. The chain has TRBV2 and TRBJ2-5; 12 nucleotides align to TRBD2. The V gene's germline CDR1 is SNHLY and CDR2 FYNNEI. Germline trimming cut 3 bases from V and 4 bases from J; bases unmatched to any gene: 3. CDR3 length: 15 residues.

As for this clone: At the DNA level, this CDR3 is encoded by other sequences in the same sample as well. The chain is built from TRBV19 and TRBJ2-7; D perhaps matches TRBD2 (5 bases). V lost 4 bases to trimming and J lost 0 bases, with 7 bases between them. CDR1 and CDR2 from the germline V gene are LNHDA and SQIVND (reference sequence). CDR3 size: 13 residues. The CDR3 DNA reads TGTGCCAGTAGTAGAGGGAGCTCCTACGAGCAGTACTTC. This codes for CASSRGSSYEQYF.

V is TRBV6-5 and J is TRBJ2-7, with TRBD1 as a possible D gene (6 bases). The CDR3 loop spans 15 amino acids. V lost 0 bases to trimming and J lost 6 bases, with 15 bases between them. Looked up from germline, CDR1 is MNHEY and CDR2 is SVGAGI. The CDR3 sequence is CASSYSTGWGFEQYF. The CDR3 DNA sequence: TGTGCCAGCAGTTACTCGACAGGTTGGGGGTTCGAGCAGTACTTC.

The J gene is TRBJ2-5, the V gene TRBV25-1; 7 nucleotides align to TRBD1. Per germline, CDR1 MGHDK and CDR2 SYGVNS. The CDR3 loop spans 13 amino acids. The trim removed 6 bases at V and 1 base at J, leaving 2 bases unmatched. This chain's CDR3 is CASRTGFQETQYF. The CDR3 nucleotides are TGTGCCAGCAGGACAGGGTTCCAAGAGACCCAGTACTTC. Full variable domain (remainder filled in from reference TRBV25-1 and TRBJ2-5): EADIYQTPRYLVIGTGKKITLECSQTMGHDKMYWYQQDPGMELHLIHYSYGVNSTEKGDLSSESTVSRIRTEHFPLTLESARPSHTSQYLCASRTGFQETQYFGPGTRLLVL.

V is TRBV30 and J is TRBJ1-6, with unresolved D. CDR3 length: 12 amino acids. V was trimmed by 3 bases and J by 12 bases, leaving 12 bases between them. The germline V gene encodes CDR1 GTSNPN and CDR2 SVGIG (reference sequence). CDR3 in amino acids: CAWRVSLEPLHF. The CDR3 DNA reads as TGTGCCTGGAGAGTCAGCTTAGAACCCCTCCACTTT.

About this clone itself: Other DNA sequences in the sample encode the same CDR3. The chain is built from TRBV27 and TRBJ1-5; no firm D call. The CDR3 has 12 amino acids. The germline V gene encodes CDR1 MNHEY and CDR2 SMNVEV (reference sequence). Between the trimmed V and J ends, which lost 3 bases and 4 bases, there was a span of 4 bases. The CDR3 nucleotides read TGTGCCAGCAGTTTCCTAAATCAGCCCCAGCATTTT. Its protein is CASSFLNQPQHF.

The rearrangement links TRBV6-1 to TRBJ1-4, with 9 bases that match TRBD1. V gave up 4 bases and J gave up 0 bases; unmatched junction bases: 3. Germline V gene data show CDR1 as MNHNS and CDR2 as SASEGT. The CDR3 consists of 16 residues. CDR3 sequence reads: CASSVDRGSTNEKLFF. The CDR3 region has the DNA TGTGCCAGCAGTGTGGACAGGGGCTCAACTAATGAAAAACTGTTTTTT.

This chain links TRBV6-1 with TRBJ2-7; D gene unclear. CDR1 is MNHNS, CDR2 SASEGT, per germline. Trimming removed 2 bases at V and 3 bases at J, with 8 bases between. The CDR3 loop spans 13 amino acids. The CDR3: CASSENSLYEQYF. DNA of the CDR3: TGTGCCAGCAGTGAAAACAGCCTCTACGAGCAGTACTTC.

This sequence joins TRBV28 and TRBJ2-7; D may be TRBD1 or TRBD2 (5 bases each). V was trimmed by 5 bases and J by 2 bases, leaving 13 bases between them. CDR3 length: 14 residues. The V gene's germline CDR1 is MDHEN and CDR2 SYDVKM. CDR3 residues: CASSPGGATYEQYF. The CDR3 DNA reads as TGTGCCAGCAGTCCTGGGGGAGCAACCTACGAGCAGTACTTC.

This clone was found a few times. This sequence joins TRBV15 and TRBJ1-2, with a tentative D call TRBD1 (5 bases). The CDR3 length is 14 residues. The V gene's germline CDR1 is LNHNV and CDR2 YYDKDF (reference sequence). Trimming shortened V by 1 base and J by 6 bases, and 12 bases separated the two germline ends. In DNA form, the CDR3 reads TGTGCCACCAGCAGAGTTGGGCAGGGTAATGGCTACACCTTC. It codes for CATSRVGQGNGYTF. Variable domain in full (rest from reference TRBV15 and TRBJ1-2): DAMVIQNPRYQVTQFGKPVTLSCSQTLNHNVMYWYQQKSSQAPKLLFHYYDKDFNNEADTPDNFQSRRPNTSFCFLDIRSPGLGDTAMYLCATSRVGQGNGYTFGSGTRLTVV.

The chain uses TRBV7-8 and TRBJ1-5; TRBD1 agrees at 12 bases. With V trimmed by 4 bases and J by 0 bases, 7 bases remained unmatched. CDR1 and CDR2 (germline): SGHVS, FQNEAQ. This CDR3 region has 18 residues. The CDR3 protein is CASSSGQGAYYSNQPQHF. In DNA form, the CDR3 reads TGTGCCAGCAGCTCGGGACAGGGGGCCTACTATAGCAATCAGCCCCAGCATTTT. Looking up the rest from reference TRBV7-8 and TRBJ1-5 gives the full variable domain: GAGVSQSPRYKVAKRGQDVALRCDPISGHVSLFWYQQALGQGPEFLTYFQNEAQLDKSGLPSDRFFAERPEGSVSTLKIQRTQQEDSAVYLCASSSGQGAYYSNQPQHFGDGTRLSIL.

The chain employs TRBV5-1 and TRBJ1-1, with 8 bases fitting TRBD1. The CDR3 covers 15 residues. CDR1 is SGHRS and CDR2 is YFSETQ in the germline V gene. Trimming cost V 5 bases and J 0 bases; bases outside gene matches: 6. CDR3: CASSQGQAVNTEAFF. CDR3 bases: TGCGCCAGCAGTCAGGGACAGGCGGTGAACACTGAAGCTTTCTTT.

Turning to this clone: Other DNA sequences in this specimen translate into the identical CDR3. The chain employs TRBV29-1 and TRBJ2-7, with unresolved D. CDR1 and CDR2 from the germline V gene are SQVTM and ANQGSEA. Trimming took off 5 bases at V and 0 bases at J, with 8 bases between the two ends. CDR3 length: 12 amino acids. Written as DNA, the CDR3 is TGCAGCGTTTTGGGCAGCTCCTACGAGCAGTACTTC. Its translation is CSVLGSSYEQYF.

The chain is built from TRBV2 and TRBJ1-6, with D possibly TRBD1 on 5 matching bases. This CDR3 is 14 amino acids long. V was pared by 7 bases and J by 8 bases, with 15 bases between. Germline V gives CDR1 SNHLY, CDR2 FYNNEI. Here the CDR3 reads CASTGGGSHSPLHF. CDR3 sequence (DNA): TGTGCCAGCACTGGGGGGGGGAGTCATTCACCCCTCCACTTT.

The chain carries TRBV12-5 and TRBJ2-3; D gene uncertain. The germline V gene encodes CDR1 LGHNT and CDR2 FRNRAP. V dropped 5 bases and J dropped 4 bases, with 7 bases sitting between them. This CDR3 is 12 amino acids long. This chain's CDR3 is CASGPNSDTQYF. DNA for the CDR3: TGTGCTAGTGGTCCTAACTCAGATACGCAGTATTTT.